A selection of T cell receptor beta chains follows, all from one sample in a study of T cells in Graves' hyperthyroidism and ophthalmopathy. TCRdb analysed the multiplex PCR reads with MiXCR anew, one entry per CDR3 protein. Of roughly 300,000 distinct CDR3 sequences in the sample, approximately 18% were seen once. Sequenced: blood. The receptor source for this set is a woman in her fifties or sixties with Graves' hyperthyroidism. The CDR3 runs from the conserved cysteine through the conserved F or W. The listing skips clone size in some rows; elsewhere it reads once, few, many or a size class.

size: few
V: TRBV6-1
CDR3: CASSEGLDNYGYTF

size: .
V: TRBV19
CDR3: CASRTNQGATDMNTEAFF

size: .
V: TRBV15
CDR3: CATSRGVGTVYGYTF

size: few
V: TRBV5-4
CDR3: CASSLGSPTGHNEQFF

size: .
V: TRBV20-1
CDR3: CSARDSDWNQETQYF

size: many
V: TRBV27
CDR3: CASSRPSSISTDTQYF

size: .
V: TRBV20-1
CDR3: CSARGPDYPTGELFF

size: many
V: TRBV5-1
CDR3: CASSEGAQNNEQFF

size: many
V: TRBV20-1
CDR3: CSARSPVGQGPYEQYF

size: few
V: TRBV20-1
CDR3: CSALRMNTEAFF

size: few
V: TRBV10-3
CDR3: CAIRPGTSETETQYF

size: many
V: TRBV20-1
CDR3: CSARNMEETQYF

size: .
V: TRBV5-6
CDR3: CASSLVGGTGAPGNTIYF

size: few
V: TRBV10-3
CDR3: CAIGRDRGNQPQHF

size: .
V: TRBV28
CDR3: CASKTLSGNTIYF

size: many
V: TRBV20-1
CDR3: CSAPPPLSYEQYF

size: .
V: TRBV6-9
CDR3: CANTQWNQETQYF

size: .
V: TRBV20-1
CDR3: CSARQGTGELFF

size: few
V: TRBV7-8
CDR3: CASTLRLTTDTQYF

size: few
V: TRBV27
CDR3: CASSSGTGFVYEQYF

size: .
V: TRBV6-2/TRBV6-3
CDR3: CASSWFDRRKDEQFF

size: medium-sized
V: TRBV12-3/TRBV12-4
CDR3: CASSPRDRDTQYF

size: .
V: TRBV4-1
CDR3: CASSQPAEVYEQYF

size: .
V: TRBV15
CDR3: CATSSQMDQPQHF

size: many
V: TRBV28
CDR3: CASSLDPMTGRNNQPQHF

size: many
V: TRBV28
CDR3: CASSPVGTSYNEQFF

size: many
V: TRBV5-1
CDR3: CASSLEGDPEAFF

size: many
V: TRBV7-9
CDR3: CASSPGQPSYEQYF

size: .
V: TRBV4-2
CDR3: CASSQDGTVNTEAFF

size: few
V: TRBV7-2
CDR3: CASSTWTGPGELFF

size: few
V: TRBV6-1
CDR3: CASSLRGPYNEQFF

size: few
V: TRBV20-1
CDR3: CSASSASGLTDTQYF

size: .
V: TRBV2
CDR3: CASSRDQTGGNEQFF

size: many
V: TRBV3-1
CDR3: CASSQYGAGENTGELFF

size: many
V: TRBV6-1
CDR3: CASRRETGSNQPQHF

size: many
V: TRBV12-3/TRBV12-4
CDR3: CASSSYGVGEQYF

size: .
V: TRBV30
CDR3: CALSLGSANSPLHF